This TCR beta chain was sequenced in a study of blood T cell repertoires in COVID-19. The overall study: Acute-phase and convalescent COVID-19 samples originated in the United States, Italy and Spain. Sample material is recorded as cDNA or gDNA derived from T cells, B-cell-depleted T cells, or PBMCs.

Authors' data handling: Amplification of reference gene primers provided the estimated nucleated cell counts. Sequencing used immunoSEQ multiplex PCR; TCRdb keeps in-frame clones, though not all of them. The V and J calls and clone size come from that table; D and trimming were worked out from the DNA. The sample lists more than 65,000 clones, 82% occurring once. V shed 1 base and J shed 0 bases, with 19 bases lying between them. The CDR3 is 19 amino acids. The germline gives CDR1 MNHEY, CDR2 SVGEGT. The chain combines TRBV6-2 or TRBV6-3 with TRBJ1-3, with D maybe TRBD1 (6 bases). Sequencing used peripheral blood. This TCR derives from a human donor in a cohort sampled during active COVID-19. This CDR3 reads CASSYYDRLFFSSGNTIYF. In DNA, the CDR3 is TGTGCCAGCAGTTACTATGACAGGTTATTTTTTAGCTCTGGAAACACCATATATTTT.